This entry lists 10 T cell receptor beta chains sequenced from one sample in a study of control samples from healthy donors and cancer patients. Data came from immunoSEQ multiplex PCR; TCRdb stores just in-frame clones and leaves some out. The sample lists roughly 89,000 clones; 91% were seen once. Sequenced material: blood. The source is a man between 50 and 59 years old in good health.

This sequence joins TRBV5-1 and TRBJ2-1; 11 bases are shared with TRBD2. The CDR3 has 14 amino acids. V lost 5 bases to trimming and J lost 7 bases; unmatched junction nucleotides: 5. Germline V lookup: CDR1 SGHRS, CDR2 YFSETQ. The CDR3 protein is CASSSSGGPNEQFF. The CDR3 coding sequence is TGCGCCAGCAGTTCTAGCGGGGGGCCGAATGAGCAGTTCTTC.

The chain has TRBV4-1 and TRBJ2-5; no definite D call. This CDR3 has 13 residues. Germline V gene sequence: CDR1 MGHRA, CDR2 YSYEKL. The V end was cut by 2 bases, the J end by 3 bases, with 7 bases between. CDR3 residues: CASSQWQKETQYF. CDR3 bases: TGCGCCAGCAGCCAATGGCAGAAAGAGACCCAGTACTTC.

The chain uses TRBV19 and TRBJ1-5, with 8 bases that match TRBD1. V gave up 10 bases and J gave up 1 base; unmatched junction bases: 6. There are 14 residues in the CDR3. Germline V gene sequence: CDR1 LNHDA, CDR2 SQIVND (reference sequence). The CDR3 nucleotides are TGTGCCACAGCGGACAGGGCGAGCAATCAGCCCCAGCATTTT. Amino acid sequence: CATADRASNQPQHF.

V gene TRBV21-1 combines with J gene TRBJ1-5. TRBV21-1 counts as a pseudogene. The CDR3 totals 16 residues. The CDR3 sequence is CASSKVRPYSNQPQHF. The CDR3, as DNA: TGTGCCAGCAGCAAAGTACGACCGTATAGCAATCAGCCCCAGCATTTT.

The chain recombines TRBV18 with TRBJ1-4; D is uncertain. Between the trimmed V and J ends, which lost 0 bases and 0 bases, there was a span of 5 bases. The CDR3 is made up of 15 amino acids. Germline CDR1 and CDR2: KGHSH and LQKENI. CDR3 nucleotide sequence: TGTGCCAGCTCACCACCGGGCGCAACTAATGAAAAACTGTTTTTT. Amino acid sequence: CASSPPGATNEKLFF.

This chain connects TRBV7-6 to TRBJ1-5; possible D gene TRBD1, 5 bases. V was pared by 1 base and J by 3 bases, with 10 bases between. The CDR3 has 15 residues. In germline, CDR1 is SGHVS, CDR2 FNYEAQ. CDR3 amino acids: CASSLVGGSNQPQHF. CDR3 bases: TGTGCCAGCAGCTTAGTGGGGGGATCCAATCAGCCCCAGCATTTT.

In its sample, this clone ranks as medium-sized (0.01 to 0.1%). This chain links TRBV10-3 with TRBJ1-1, with D unclear. CDR3 length equals 14 residues. CDR1 is ENHRY, CDR2 SYGVKD, per germline. V was cut by 7 bases and J by 0 bases, with 12 bases left in between. CDR3 in amino acids: CAIKIPEVNTEAFF. DNA of the CDR3: TGTGCCATCAAGATTCCGGAGGTGAACACTGAAGCTTTCTTT.

The CDR3 reads CASSREGVVGTGAAGYTF. As DNA, the CDR3 is TGTGCCAGCAGCCGGGAAGGGGTGGTCGGGACAGGGGCGGCTGGCTACACCTTC. This sequence joins TRBV7-2 and TRBJ1-2, with TRBD1 matching over 10 bases. Germline-derived CDR1 and CDR2 are SGHTA and FQGNSA. The V and J ends lost 5 bases and 7 bases, in that order; junction bases with no gene match: 19. The CDR3 is 18 residues long.

V gene TRBV29-1 combines with J gene TRBJ1-1; perhaps TRBD1 as D (6 bases). The CDR3 extends over 13 amino acids. Germline CDR1 reads SQVTM; CDR2 reads ANQGSEA. The germline V and J ends were trimmed by 4 bases and 4 bases, with 13 bases remaining between them. For the CDR3, the DNA is TGCAGCGTTGGGGATACAGGGATCACTGAAGCTTTCTTT. Protein: CSVGDTGITEAFF.

The V gene is TRBV5-1, the J gene TRBJ1-4; no firm D call. The germline V and J ends were trimmed by 4 bases and 2 bases, with 15 bases remaining between them. The length of the CDR3 is 16 residues. CDR1 and CDR2 (germline): SGHRS, YFSETQ. The chain's CDR3 is CASSQSSRGTNEKLFF. CDR3 DNA sequence: TGCGCCAGCAGCCAATCGTCGAGAGGGACTAATGAAAAACTGTTTTTT.